The next 6 T cell receptor beta chains were all read from a single sample in a study of CD8 T cells in ankylosing spondylitis listed by TCRdb under 2017. The method was 5' RACE. Sequencing was performed on an Illumina HiSeq 2500. TCRdb took the public reads, trimmed them with fastp at Q25, ran MiXCR for clone calling and kept in-frame beta chains. Each record represents a unique CDR3 protein, reported with the most common genes and DNA among its rows. Here the sample has fewer than 250,000 distinct CDR3 sequences; over 9.5% occur a single time. The ten top clones hold about 2.8% of the sample. Material for sequencing was blood, either unsorted or a sorted T cell fraction (not recorded which). Receptor source: a male donor with ankylosing spondylitis or in good health (not recorded which).

The chain is built from TRBV11-2 and TRBJ2-3, with 7 bases identical to TRBD2. J lost 4 bases, V lost 1 base, and 5 bases had no gene match. Germline CDR1 is SGHAT and CDR2 is FQNNGV. The length of the CDR3 is 15 residues. The CDR3 sequence is CASSLGLAEADTQYF. CDR3 DNA sequence: TGTGCCAGCAGCTTAGGGCTAGCGGAGGCAGATACGCAGTATTTT.

This clonotype was seen many times. The rearrangement joins TRBV25-1 to TRBJ1-3; D unresolved. V lost 6 bases, J lost 4 bases, and 13 bases lay in between. The CDR3 runs 14 residues. CDR1 is MGHDK, CDR2 SYGVNS, per germline. The CDR3 sequence: CASSERGIGNTIYF. The CDR3 DNA follows: TGTGCCAGCAGCGAGCGCGGGATAGGAAACACCATATATTTT.

Concerning this clonotype itself: With a much larger clone just one base away, this may be a read error. The rearrangement joins TRBV7-2 to TRBJ2-3; 8 nucleotides align to TRBD1. The CDR3 totals 15 residues. Looked up from germline, CDR1 is SGHTA and CDR2 is FQGNSA. The CDR3 DNA sequence: TGTGCCAACAGCTCCTCGGGACAGGTCACAGATACGCAGTATTTT. It is translated as CANSSSGQVTDTQYF.

This clonotype was recorded many times. The genes are TRBV7-2 and TRBJ2-1; D unresolved. Trimming pared 1 base from V and 14 bases from J, leaving 24 bases between. Germline V gives CDR1 SGHTA, CDR2 FQGNSA. The CDR3 loop spans 16 amino acids. The CDR3 DNA follows: TGTGCCAGCAGCTTAGGGCCAGAGGTAGGTGGGAAGGTGGAGTTCTTC. Protein sequence: CASSLGPEVGGKVEFF. Based on the CDR3 plus reference TRBV7-2 and TRBJ2-1, the full variable domain is GAGVSQSPSNKVTEKGKDVELRCDPISGHTALYWYRQSLGQGLEFLIYFQGNSAPDKSGLPSDRFSAERTGGSVSTLTIQRTQQEDSAVYLCASSLGPEVGGKVEFFGPGTRLTVL.

Ten or more counts support this clonotype. The chain uses TRBV19 and TRBJ2-1; maybe TRBD2 (5 bases). The CDR3 covers 18 residues. V was clipped by 3 bases and J by 4 bases, with 22 bases between them. Germline V gene data show CDR1 as LNHDA and CDR2 as SQIVND (reference sequence). The CDR3 DNA follows: TGTGCCAGTAGTATGGCCCGGAGGCAGGCGACGGGTTACAATGAGCAGTTCTTC. Translated, it gives CASSMARRQATGYNEQFF.

There are many counts of this clonotype. The chain employs TRBV5-1 and TRBJ2-1, with 8 bases aligning to TRBD1. The CDR3 consists of 16 residues. Per germline, CDR1 SGHRS and CDR2 YFSETQ. Germline trimming cut 0 bases from V and 7 bases from J; bases unmatched to any gene: 9. DNA for the CDR3: TGCGCCAGCAGCTTGGAAGGACAGGGAGCATCAAATGAGCAGTTCTTC. It specifies CASSLEGQGASNEQFF.